Detailed here is one T cell receptor beta chain. The sample originates from a study of patients and donors after allogeneic stem cell transplantation. Germline assignment: CDR1 SGHRS and CDR2 YFSETQ. J was trimmed by 3 bases and V by 0 bases; bases with no gene match: 13. The CDR3 spans 18 residues. TCRdb re-derived calls from the RT-PCR reads in MiXCR, one entry per CDR3 protein. The sample shows approximately 150,000 distinct CDR3 sequences, 24% of them seen only once. This clonotype was sampled from a human donor who was either an allogeneic HSCT recipient or a stem cell or donor lymphocyte infusion donor (not recorded which). It is not recorded whose cells these are; they may come from a transplant donor. The sequencing sample was made of blood, either unsorted or a sorted T cell fraction (not recorded which). The V call is TRBV5-1, the J call TRBJ2-3; 7 bases are a match to TRBD2. The CDR3 coding sequence is TGCGCCAGCAGCTTGGAGCCGAGCGGGAAGGGTAGGACAGATACGCAGTATTTT. Its protein is CASSLEPSGKGRTDTQYF.